What follows are 10 T cell receptor beta chains derived from one specimen sequenced in a study of T cell responses to AZD1222 COVID-19 vaccine. TCRdb keeps only in-frame clones here, not all; method: immunoSEQ multiplex PCR. The sample lists around 67,000 clones; 84% were seen once. This sample comprised peripheral blood, obtained on day 0 of AZD1222 vaccination. These TCRs come from an adult in good health.

This rearrangement joins TRBV28 to TRBJ1-6; no definite D call. CDR1 MDHEN and CDR2 SYDVKM come from the germline V gene. The CDR3 loop spans 12 amino acids. The V end lost 7 bases, the J end lost 6 bases, and 7 bases lay between the germline ends. The CDR3 loop is CASKQTNSPLHF. In DNA form, the CDR3 reads TGTGCCAGCAAACAGACTAATTCACCCCTCCACTTT.

In nucleotides, the CDR3 is TGTGCCAGCAGTTTAGGTGGGATGGGGGAGCAGTACTTC. It translates to CASSLGGMGEQYF. V gene TRBV12-3 or TRBV12-4 combines with J gene TRBJ2-7, with unresolved D. The CDR3 extends over 13 amino acids. Trimming stripped 1 base from V and 7 bases from J, with 11 bases between.

This chain connects TRBV5-1 to TRBJ2-7; the D call may be TRBD1 or TRBD2 (5 bases each). The germline gives CDR1 SGHRS, CDR2 YFSETQ. The V gene lost 4 bases and the J gene lost 0 bases, with 11 bases spanning the gap. This CDR3 is 14 amino acids long. CDR3 residues: CASSEGTRSYEQYF. CDR3 in DNA: TGCGCCAGCAGCGAGGGGACCCGCTCCTACGAGCAGTACTTC.

The CDR3 loop is CASSRRQGGYEQYF. CDR3 DNA sequence: TGTGCCAGCAGCAGGAGACAGGGGGGCTACGAGCAGTACTTC. The chain recombines TRBV7-6 with TRBJ2-7; 9 bases match TRBD1. The V and J ends lost 5 bases and 3 bases, in that order; junction bases with no gene match: 5. Per germline, CDR1 SGHVS and CDR2 FNYEAQ. CDR3 length: 14 amino acids.

The chain uses TRBV5-1 and TRBJ1-1; D unclear. Trimming stripped 6 bases from V and 4 bases from J, with 19 bases between. From germline, CDR1 is SGHRS and CDR2 YFSETQ. The CDR3 is 15 residues long. The CDR3 nucleotides are TGCGCCAGCACCCCCCGAGGGTCGGGAAGCACTGAAGCTTTCTTT. As protein: CASTPRGSGSTEAFF.

This clone has only a few counts. This chain uses TRBV7-9 with TRBJ2-1; D is unclear. CDR3 size: 15 residues. With 5 bases removed from V and 7 bases from J, the gap between germline ends came to 18 bases. Germline V gives CDR1 SEHNR, CDR2 FQNEAQ (reference sequence). The DNA for the CDR3 is TGTGCCAGCAGCCCACGGTACTCTATGGGGAATGAGCAGTTCTTC. This encodes CASSPRYSMGNEQFF.

CDR3 sequence reads: CASSEALYPGATQYF. The CDR3 nucleotides are TGTGCCAGCAGTGAAGCGCTTTACCCAGGGGCGACCCAGTACTTC. The chain has TRBV6-1 and TRBJ2-5, with a possible D match to TRBD1 (6 bases). Germline V gives CDR1 MNHNS, CDR2 SASEGT. V lost 0 bases and J 7 bases, leaving 15 bases between the germline ends. This CDR3 comprises 15 residues.

The chain recombines TRBV7-9 with TRBJ2-5, with D possibly TRBD1 on 6 matching bases. V lost 1 base to trimming and J lost 4 bases, with 13 bases between them. The CDR3 runs to 15 residues. CDR1 and CDR2 from the germline V gene are SEHNR and FQNEAQ (reference sequence). In nucleotides, the CDR3 is TGTGCCAGCAGCTTAGTGGCAGGGGTCGGAGAGACCCAGTACTTC. This codes for CASSLVAGVGETQYF.

This clone appeared a few times. The chain uses TRBV28 and TRBJ2-7, with D possibly matching TRBD2 (5 bases). The germline V and J ends were trimmed by 8 bases and 6 bases, with 20 bases remaining between them. The CDR3 has 14 amino acids. CDR1 and CDR2 from the germline V gene are MDHEN and SYDVKM. The CDR3 sequence is CASHPAGLWREQYF. CDR3 nucleotide sequence: TGTGCCAGCCACCCTGCGGGCCTTTGGCGCGAGCAGTACTTC.

The rearrangement joins TRBV7-9 to TRBJ2-7, with D uncertain. Trimming took 2 bases from V and 4 from J, leaving 3 bases between them. The CDR3 is 11 amino acids. Germline V gene sequence: CDR1 SEHNR, CDR2 FQNEAQ (reference sequence). In nucleotides, the CDR3 is TGTGCCAGCAGCTTAATTTACGAGCAGTACTTC. It encodes CASSLIYEQYF.